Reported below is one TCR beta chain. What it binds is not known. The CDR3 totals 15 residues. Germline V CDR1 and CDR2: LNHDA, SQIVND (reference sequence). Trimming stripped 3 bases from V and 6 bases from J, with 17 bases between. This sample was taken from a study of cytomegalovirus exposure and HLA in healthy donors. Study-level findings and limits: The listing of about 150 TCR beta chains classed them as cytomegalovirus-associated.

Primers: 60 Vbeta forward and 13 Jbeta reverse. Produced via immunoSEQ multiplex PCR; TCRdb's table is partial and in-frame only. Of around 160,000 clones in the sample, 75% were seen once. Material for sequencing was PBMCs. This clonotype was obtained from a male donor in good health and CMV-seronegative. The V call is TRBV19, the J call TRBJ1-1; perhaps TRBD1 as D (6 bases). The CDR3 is CASSMGGGFLAEAFF. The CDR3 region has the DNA TGTGCCAGTAGTATGGGCGGGGGCTTTCTGGCTGAAGCTTTCTTT.